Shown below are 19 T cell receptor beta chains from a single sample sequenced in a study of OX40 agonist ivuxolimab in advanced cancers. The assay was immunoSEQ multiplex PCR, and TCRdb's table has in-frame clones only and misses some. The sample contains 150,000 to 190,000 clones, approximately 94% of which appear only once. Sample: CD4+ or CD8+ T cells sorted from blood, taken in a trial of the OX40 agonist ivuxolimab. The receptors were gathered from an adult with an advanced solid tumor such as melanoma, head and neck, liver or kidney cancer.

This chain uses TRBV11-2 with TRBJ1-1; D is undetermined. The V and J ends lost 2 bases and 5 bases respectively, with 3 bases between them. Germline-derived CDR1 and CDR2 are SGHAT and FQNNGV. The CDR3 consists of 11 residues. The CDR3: CASSLPTEAFF. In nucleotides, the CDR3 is TGTGCCAGCAGCTTACCGACTGAAGCTTTCTTT. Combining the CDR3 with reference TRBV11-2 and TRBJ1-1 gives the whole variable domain EAGVAQSPRYKIIEKRQSVAFWCNPISGHATLYWYQQILGQGPKLLIQFQNNGVVDDSQLPKDRFSAERLKGVDSTLKIQPAKLEDSAVYLCASSLPTEAFFGQGTRLTVV.

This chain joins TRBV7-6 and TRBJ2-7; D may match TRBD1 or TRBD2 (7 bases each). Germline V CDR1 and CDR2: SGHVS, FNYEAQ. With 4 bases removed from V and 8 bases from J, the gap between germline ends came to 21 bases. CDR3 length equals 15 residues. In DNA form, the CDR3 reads TGTGCCAGCAGCTCGAGGCAGGGGGAAGGGACTAAGCAGTACTTC. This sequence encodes CASSSRQGEGTKQYF.

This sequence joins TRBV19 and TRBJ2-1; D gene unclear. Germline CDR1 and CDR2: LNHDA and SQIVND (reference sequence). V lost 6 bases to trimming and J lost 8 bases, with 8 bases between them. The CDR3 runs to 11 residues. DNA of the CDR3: TGTGCCAGTAGCTCTATCCATGAGCAGTTCTTC. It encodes CASSSIHEQFF.

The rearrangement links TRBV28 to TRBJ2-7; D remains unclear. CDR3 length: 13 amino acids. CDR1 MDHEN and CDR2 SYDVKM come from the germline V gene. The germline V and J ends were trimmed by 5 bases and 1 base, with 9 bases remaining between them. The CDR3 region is CASSLPQSYEQYF. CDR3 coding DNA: TGTGCCAGCAGTCTCCCCCAGTCCTACGAGCAGTACTTC.

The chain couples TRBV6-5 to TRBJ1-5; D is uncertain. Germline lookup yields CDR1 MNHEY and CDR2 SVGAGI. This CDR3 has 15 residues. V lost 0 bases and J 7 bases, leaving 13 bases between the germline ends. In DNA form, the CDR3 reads TGTGCCAGCAGTTACTCCCCCAGTAGGTCACAGCCCCAGCATTTT. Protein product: CASSYSPSRSQPQHF.

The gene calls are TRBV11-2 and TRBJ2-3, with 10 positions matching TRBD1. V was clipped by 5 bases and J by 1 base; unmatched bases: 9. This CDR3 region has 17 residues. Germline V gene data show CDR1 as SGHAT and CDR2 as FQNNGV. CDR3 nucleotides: TGTGCCAGCAGCCTGTTAGTGGGGACAGGGGGCACAGATACGCAGTATTTT. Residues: CASSLLVGTGGTDTQYF.

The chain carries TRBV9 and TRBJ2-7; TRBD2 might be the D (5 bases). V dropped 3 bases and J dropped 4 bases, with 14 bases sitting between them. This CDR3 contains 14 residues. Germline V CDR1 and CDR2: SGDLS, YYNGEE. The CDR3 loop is CASSAPGRRYEQYF. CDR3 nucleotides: TGTGCCAGCAGCGCGCCGGGCAGGAGGTACGAGCAGTACTTC.

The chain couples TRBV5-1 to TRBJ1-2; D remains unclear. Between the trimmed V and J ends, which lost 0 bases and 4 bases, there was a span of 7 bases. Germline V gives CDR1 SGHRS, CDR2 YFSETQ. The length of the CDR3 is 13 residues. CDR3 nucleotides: TGCGCCAGCAGCTTGGGGAGTCCCTATGGCTACACCTTC. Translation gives CASSLGSPYGYTF.

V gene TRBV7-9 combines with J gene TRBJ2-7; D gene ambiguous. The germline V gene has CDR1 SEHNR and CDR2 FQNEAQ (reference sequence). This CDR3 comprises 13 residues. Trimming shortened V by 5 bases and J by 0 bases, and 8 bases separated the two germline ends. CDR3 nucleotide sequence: TGTGCCAGCAGCCTCCGGACCTCCTACGAGCAGTACTTC. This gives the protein CASSLRTSYEQYF.

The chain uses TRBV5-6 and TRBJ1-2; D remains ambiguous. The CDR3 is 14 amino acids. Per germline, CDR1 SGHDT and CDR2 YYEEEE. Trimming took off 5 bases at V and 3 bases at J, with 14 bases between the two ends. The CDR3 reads CASSYAGEDYGYTF. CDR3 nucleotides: TGTGCCAGCAGTTATGCGGGTGAGGACTATGGCTACACCTTC.

The CDR3 sequence: CASSPPVGYEQYF. For the CDR3, the DNA is TGTGCCAGCTCACCACCAGTAGGCTACGAGCAGTACTTC. V is TRBV18 and J is TRBJ2-7; unclear D gene. Looked up from germline, CDR1 is KGHSH and CDR2 is LQKENI. The ends were cut back, 0 bases at V and 3 bases at J, with 6 bases in the middle. The CDR3 has 13 amino acids.

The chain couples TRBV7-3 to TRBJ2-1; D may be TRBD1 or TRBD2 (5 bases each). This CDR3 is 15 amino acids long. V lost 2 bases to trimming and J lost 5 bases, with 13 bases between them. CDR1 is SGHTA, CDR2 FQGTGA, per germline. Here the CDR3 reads CASSLWGTANNEQFF. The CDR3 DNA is TGTGCCAGCAGCTTATGGGGGACCGCAAACAATGAGCAGTTCTTC.

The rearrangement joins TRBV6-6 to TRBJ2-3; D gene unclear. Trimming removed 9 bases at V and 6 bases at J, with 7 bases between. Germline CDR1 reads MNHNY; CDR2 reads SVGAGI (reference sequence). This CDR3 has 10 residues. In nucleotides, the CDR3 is TGTGCCAGTAGGTCCGATACGCAGTATTTT. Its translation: CASRSDTQYF.

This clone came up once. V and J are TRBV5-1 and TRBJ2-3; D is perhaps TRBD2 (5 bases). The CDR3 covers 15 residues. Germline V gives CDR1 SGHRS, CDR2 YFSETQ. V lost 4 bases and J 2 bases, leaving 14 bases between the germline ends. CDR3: CASSGGLEITDTQYF. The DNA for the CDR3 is TGCGCCAGCAGCGGTGGACTTGAAATCACAGATACGCAGTATTTT.

The CDR3, as DNA: TGTGCCATCAGTCCATGGACAGGAGAGAACACTGAAGCTTTCTTT. Translation gives CAISPWTGENTEAFF. V usage is TRBV10-3 and J usage is TRBJ1-1; 7 bases agree with TRBD1. The CDR3 totals 15 residues. V trimming: 5 bases; J trimming: 1 base; junction bases outside the gene matches: 7. Germline V lookup: CDR1 ENHRY, CDR2 SYGVKD.

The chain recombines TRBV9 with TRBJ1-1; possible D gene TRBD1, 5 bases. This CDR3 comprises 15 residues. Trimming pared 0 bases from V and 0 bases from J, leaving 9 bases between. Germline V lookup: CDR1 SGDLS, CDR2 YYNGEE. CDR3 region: CASSVVGHMNTEAFF. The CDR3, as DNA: TGTGCCAGCAGCGTAGTTGGACATATGAACACTGAAGCTTTCTTT.

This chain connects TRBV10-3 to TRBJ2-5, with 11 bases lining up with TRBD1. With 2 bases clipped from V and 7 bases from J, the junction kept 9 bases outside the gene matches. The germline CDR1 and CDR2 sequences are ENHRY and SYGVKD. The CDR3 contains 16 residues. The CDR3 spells CAISEGAQGTGGTQYF. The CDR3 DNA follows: TGTGCCATCAGTGAGGGGGCGCAGGGGACAGGGGGGACCCAGTACTTC.

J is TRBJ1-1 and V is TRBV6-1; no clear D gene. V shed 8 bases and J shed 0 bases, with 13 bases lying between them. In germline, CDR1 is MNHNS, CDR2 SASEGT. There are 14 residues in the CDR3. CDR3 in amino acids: CASLRSTLNTEAFF. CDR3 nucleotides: TGTGCCAGCCTCAGGTCCACCCTGAACACTGAAGCTTTCTTT.

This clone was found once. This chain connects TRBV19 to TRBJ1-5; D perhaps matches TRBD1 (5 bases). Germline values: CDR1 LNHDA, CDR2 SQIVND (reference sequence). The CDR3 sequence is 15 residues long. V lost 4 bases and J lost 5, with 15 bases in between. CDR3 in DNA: TGTGCCAGTAGTAGTAGGCTCGCGGGGCATCAGCCCCAGCATTTT. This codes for CASSSRLAGHQPQHF.